Listed here are 4 T cell receptor beta chains from one sample, sequenced in a study of blood T cell repertoires in COVID-19. Libraries were prepared by immunoSEQ multiplex PCR; TCRdb keeps only in-frame clonotypes and omits some of them. The sample has approximately 260,000 clones, 84% seen once; the top ten hold about 3.5%. Sample: PBMCs or T cells enriched from blood (not recorded which). The receptors originated from a man aged 50 to 59 who had recovered from COVID-19.

The chain links TRBV2 to TRBJ1-4; D gene ambiguous. Per germline, CDR1 SNHLY and CDR2 FYNNEI. This CDR3 region has 15 residues. V gave up 6 bases and J gave up 5 bases, with 16 bases separating them. CDR3 protein: CASSPLGRENEKLFF. The CDR3 region has the DNA TGTGCCAGCAGCCCTCTGGGCAGAGAGAATGAAAAACTGTTTTTT. The full variable domain, completed using reference TRBV2 and TRBJ1-4, is EPEVTQTPSHQVTQMGQEVILRCVPISNHLYFYWYRQILGQKVEFLVSFYNNEISEKSEIFDDQFSVERPDGSNFTLKIRSTKLEDSAMYFCASSPLGRENEKLFFGSGTQLSVL.

The CDR3: CASSGRAALQETQYF. CDR3 DNA sequence: TGTGCCAGCAGCGGCAGGGCAGCCCTCCAAGAGACCCAGTACTTC. The gene calls are TRBV5-5 and TRBJ2-5; D might be TRBD1 (5 bases). The germline gives CDR1 SGHKS, CDR2 YYEKEE (reference sequence). The CDR3 runs 15 residues. V was pared by 4 bases and J by 1 base, with 14 bases between.

The rearrangement uses TRBV30 and TRBJ1-2; 9 bases are shared with TRBD1. J was trimmed by 4 bases and V by 3 bases; bases with no gene match: 6. There are 14 residues in the CDR3. Germline assignment: CDR1 GTSNPN and CDR2 SVGIG (reference sequence). Here the CDR3 DNA reads TGTGCCTGGAGAAGACAGGGGGGTTTCTATGGCTACACCTTC. It codes for CAWRRQGGFYGYTF.

Remarks on this clone: The identical CDR3 is also encoded by other nucleotide sequences in the sample. CDR3 protein: CASSYSTGGSGNTIYF. The CDR3 DNA reads TGTGCCAGCAGTTACTCTACAGGGGGCTCTGGAAACACCATATATTTT. The gene calls are TRBV6-5 and TRBJ1-3, with TRBD1 matching 8 bases. The ends lost 0 bases at V and 0 bases at J; junction bases unmatched: 1. The CDR3 sequence is 16 residues long. The germline V gene has CDR1 MNHEY and CDR2 SVGAGI.